These 28 T cell receptor beta chains were all obtained from the same sample, sequenced in a study of blood T cell repertoires in COVID-19. Repertoires were generated with immunoSEQ multiplex PCR, while TCRdb's copy carries only in-frame clones and drops some. The sample has approximately 150,000 clones, roughly 84% seen once. Material for sequencing was peripheral blood. The receptors derive from a woman aged 50 to 60 with COVID-19, enrolled during active disease.

V usage is TRBV14 and J usage is TRBJ2-5; TRBD1 matches at 7 bases. The CDR3 is 15 amino acids. The V and J ends lost 2 bases and 4 bases, in that order; junction bases with no gene match: 7. Germline loops: CDR1 SGHDN, CDR2 FVKESK. CDR3 coding DNA: TGTGCCAGCAGCCAACTTCGACAGGGCCTAGAGACCCAGTACTTC. The encoded protein is CASSQLRQGLETQYF.

V is TRBV6-2 or TRBV6-3 and J is TRBJ1-2; 7 positions agree with TRBD1. The CDR3 runs 14 residues. With 0 bases clipped from V and 6 bases from J, the junction kept 4 bases outside the gene matches. Germline V CDR1 and CDR2: MNHEY, SVGEGT. CDR3 sequence (DNA): TGTGCCAGCAGTTACTCGCGTCAGGGGGATGGCTACACCTTC. Amino acids: CASSYSRQGDGYTF.

The chain is built from TRBV18 and TRBJ2-2; 7 positions agree with TRBD1. The germline gives CDR1 KGHSH, CDR2 LQKENI. CDR3 length: 13 amino acids. Unmatched junction bases numbered 2, after V lost 3 bases and J lost 7 bases. The CDR3 region is CASSPTGFGELFF. Written as DNA, the CDR3 is TGTGCCAGCTCACCGACAGGGTTCGGGGAGCTGTTTTTT.

This sequence joins TRBV15 and TRBJ1-2; tentative D call: TRBD1 (6 bases). V was clipped by 0 bases and J by 4 bases, with 15 bases between them. The CDR3 covers 16 residues. CDR1 is LNHNV, CDR2 YYDKDF, per germline (reference sequence). CDR3 protein: CATSRDRNQGTYGYTF. CDR3 coding DNA: TGTGCCACCAGCAGAGATAGAAATCAGGGGACCTATGGCTACACCTTC.

This chain uses TRBV7-9 with TRBJ2-7, with D perhaps matching TRBD1 (6 bases). The germline V and J ends were trimmed by 6 bases and 1 base, with 13 bases remaining between them. The CDR3 covers 14 residues. Germline V gives CDR1 SEHNR, CDR2 FQNEAQ (reference sequence). CDR3 sequence: CASSPTTGSYEQYF. The CDR3 DNA reads TGTGCCAGCAGTCCTACTACAGGGTCCTACGAGCAGTACTTC.

This clone was seen once. The CDR3 region is CASSQDGLDINTEAFF. The CDR3 coding sequence is TGTGCCAGCAGCCAAGATGGCCTCGATATAAACACTGAAGCTTTCTTT. V usage is TRBV4-2 and J usage is TRBJ1-1, with unresolved D. The CDR3 consists of 16 residues. CDR1 and CDR2 from the germline V gene are LGHNA and YNFKEQ. Between the trimmed V and J ends, which lost 0 bases and 2 bases, there was a span of 13 bases.

A few counts support this clone. The chain couples TRBV10-1 to TRBJ1-5; D is ambiguous. V dropped 4 bases and J dropped 6 bases, with 10 bases sitting between them. The germline gives CDR1 WNHNN, CDR2 SYGVQD (reference sequence). CDR3 length equals 13 residues. The CDR3: CASSGGVGQPQHF. The CDR3 DNA sequence: TGCGCCAGCAGTGGGGGAGTTGGTCAGCCCCAGCATTTT.

The chain is built from TRBV5-1 and TRBJ1-4; D unclear. CDR1 is SGHRS, CDR2 YFSETQ, per germline. CDR3 size: 14 residues. V gave up 6 bases and J gave up 0 bases, with 9 bases separating them. The chain's CDR3 is CASTTASTNEKLFF. CDR3 DNA sequence: TGCGCCAGCACTACAGCTTCAACTAATGAAAAACTGTTTTTT.

The chain carries TRBV15 and TRBJ1-1, with D possibly matching TRBD1 (5 bases). This CDR3 region has 15 residues. Germline V gives CDR1 LNHNV, CDR2 YYDKDF (reference sequence). V gave up 0 bases and J gave up 3 bases, with 11 bases separating them. In DNA, the CDR3 is TGTGCCACCAGCAGAGATATAGGGGACTACACTGAAGCTTTCTTT. Its translation: CATSRDIGDYTEAFF.

The chain joins TRBV21-1 to TRBJ2-7; TRBD1, the table's D call, was not compared with the DNA. TRBV21-1 is assigned pseudogene status. The CDR3 covers 14 residues. CDR3: CASSKVGPAYEQYF. CDR3 nucleotides: TGTGCCAGCAGCAAAGTGGGCCCCGCTTACGAGCAGTACTTC.

The rearrangement uses TRBV29-1 and TRBJ1-1; 8 bases line up with TRBD1. The CDR3 is 15 residues long. Unmatched junction bases numbered 17, after V lost 7 bases and J lost 7 bases. CDR1 and CDR2 (germline): SQVTM, ANQGSEA. CDR3 region: CSGRQGTLLRDEAFF. CDR3 nucleotides: TGCAGCGGCCGACAGGGGACTCTTTTAAGGGATGAAGCTTTCTTT.

The sample holds a few counts of this clone. The rearrangement links TRBV30 to TRBJ1-6; D gene ambiguous. The CDR3 covers 17 residues. The germline gives CDR1 GTSNPN, CDR2 SVGIG (reference sequence). The V gene lost 5 bases and the J gene lost 0 bases, with 17 bases spanning the gap. CDR3 region: CAWSDLTQSSYNSPLHF. CDR3 nucleotide sequence: TGTGCCTGGTCAGACCTCACACAGAGCTCCTATAATTCACCCCTCCACTTT.

The chain joins TRBV6-5 to TRBJ2-7; 10 bases are shared with TRBD2. J lost 4 bases, V lost 4 bases, and 4 bases had no gene match. Germline V gene data show CDR1 as MNHEY and CDR2 as SVGAGI. The CDR3 has 14 amino acids. The CDR3: CASSSPSGGYEQYF. Written as DNA, the CDR3 is TGTGCCAGCAGTTCTCCTAGCGGGGGTTACGAGCAGTACTTC.

The count of this clone is one. The V gene is TRBV3-1 (or the pseudogene TRBV3-2), the J gene TRBJ1-2; 12 positions agree with TRBD1. CDR1 and CDR2 from the germline V gene are LGHDT and YNNKEL (reference sequence). The V segment lost 0 bases and the J segment 5 bases; nucleotides outside the gene matches: 4. The CDR3 totals 16 residues. The CDR3 DNA reads TGTGCCAGCAGCCAAGATGGGGACAGGGGGCTGTATGGCTACACCTTC. It codes for CASSQDGDRGLYGYTF.

This clone was picked up a small number of times. V and J are TRBV6-6 and TRBJ1-6; 8 nucleotides match TRBD1. Unmatched junction bases numbered 10, after V lost 6 bases and J lost 9 bases. The CDR3 is 15 amino acids. CDR1 and CDR2 from the germline V gene are MNHNY and SVGAGI (reference sequence). The CDR3 loop reads CASRPGQGGSSPLHF. The CDR3 DNA sequence: TGTGCCAGCAGACCCGGACAGGGTGGGAGTTCACCCCTCCACTTT.

V usage is TRBV5-4 and J usage is TRBJ1-5; D is possibly TRBD1 (5 bases). The CDR3 loop spans 13 amino acids. Between the trimmed V and J ends, which lost 0 bases and 9 bases, there was a span of 10 bases. CDR1 is SGHNT, CDR2 YYREEE, per germline (reference sequence). CDR3 loop: CASSLEGSRPQHF. The CDR3, as DNA: TGTGCCAGCAGCTTGGAGGGGTCACGGCCCCAGCATTTT.

The V call is TRBV6-5, the J call TRBJ2-2; D is perhaps TRBD2 (7 bases). CDR1 and CDR2 from the germline V gene are MNHEY and SVGAGI. This CDR3 is 13 amino acids long. The V end was cut by 7 bases, the J end by 5 bases, with 11 bases between. In DNA, the CDR3 is TGTGCCAGCATCGGGGGGCAGACCGGGGAGCTGTTTTTT. It encodes CASIGGQTGELFF.

The chain joins TRBV18 to TRBJ1-2; 7 nucleotides match TRBD1. The CDR3 covers 13 residues. The V gene end was trimmed by 5 bases and the J gene end by 3 bases; junction bases not matched to a gene: 3. Per the germline V gene, CDR1 is KGHSH and CDR2 is LQKENI. In DNA form, the CDR3 reads TGTGCCAGCTCAACCGGGACAGACTATGGCTACACCTTC. It codes for CASSTGTDYGYTF.

This chain links TRBV7-8 with TRBJ1-1; 7 bases match TRBD1. The CDR3 sequence is 13 residues long. Germline CDR1 SGHVS, CDR2 FQNEAQ. Unmatched junction bases numbered 3, after V lost 4 bases and J lost 4 bases. The CDR3 region is CASSSSGGTEAFF. CDR3 nucleotides: TGTGCCAGCAGCTCTTCAGGGGGCACTGAAGCTTTCTTT.

The V gene is TRBV6-4, the J gene TRBJ1-1, with 9 bases lining up with TRBD1. The V gene's germline CDR1 is MRHNA and CDR2 SNTAGT. The CDR3 is 13 residues long. V lost 3 bases and J lost 11; bases outside the gene matches: 7. CDR3 region: CASSDVQGARAFF. CDR3 nucleotide sequence: TGTGCCAGCAGTGATGTACAGGGGGCGAGGGCTTTCTTT.

The chain links TRBV18 to TRBJ1-1; 10 nucleotides match TRBD1. This CDR3 contains 15 residues. V lost 4 bases to trimming and J lost 0 bases; unmatched junction nucleotides: 2. Germline V gene sequence: CDR1 KGHSH, CDR2 LQKENI. The DNA for the CDR3 is TGTGCCAGCTCACAGGGACAGGGGTTGAACACTGAAGCTTTCTTT. Translation: CASSQGQGLNTEAFF.

The chain is built from TRBV28 and TRBJ1-5, with D uncertain. The germline CDR1 and CDR2 sequences are MDHEN and SYDVKM. Trimming pared 4 bases from V and 6 bases from J, leaving 10 bases between. This CDR3 spans 13 amino acids. CDR3 loop: CASSYPRLQPQHF. The CDR3 nucleotides read TGTGCCAGCAGTTATCCCAGGCTTCAGCCCCAGCATTTT.

The V gene is TRBV7-6, the J gene TRBJ1-1; 7 positions match TRBD1. Looked up from germline, CDR1 is SGHVS and CDR2 is FNYEAQ. V gave up 4 bases and J gave up 0 bases; unmatched junction bases: 5. This CDR3 has 15 residues. The CDR3 loop reads CASSSQQGLNTEAFF. The CDR3 region has the DNA TGTGCCAGCAGCTCCCAACAGGGGCTGAACACTGAAGCTTTCTTT.

This clone was seen only a few times. The V and J genes are TRBV3-1 (or the pseudogene TRBV3-2) and TRBJ1-3; TRBD1 matches 12 bases. The CDR3 is 18 amino acids. The germline V gene has CDR1 LGHDT and CDR2 YNNKEL (reference sequence). J gave up 0 bases and V 1 base, and 4 bases lay outside the gene matches. The CDR3 bases are TGTGCCAGCAGCCAAGTTGGGACAGGGGGCATCTCTGGAAACACCATATATTTT. This gives the protein CASSQVGTGGISGNTIYF.

V usage is TRBV2 and J usage is TRBJ2-2, with 8 bases fitting TRBD1. Germline values: CDR1 SNHLY, CDR2 FYNNEI. The CDR3 is 13 residues long. V lost 5 bases to trimming and J lost 7 bases; unmatched junction nucleotides: 3. The CDR3 reads CASSRQGIGELFF. For the CDR3, the DNA is TGTGCCAGCAGTCGACAGGGGATCGGGGAGCTGTTTTTT.

This rearrangement joins TRBV5-6 to TRBJ2-7; D is unresolved. The length of the CDR3 is 11 residues. The germline V gene has CDR1 SGHDT and CDR2 YYEEEE. Trimming removed 2 bases from V and 6 bases from J, with 6 bases in between. CDR3 bases: TGTGCCAGCAGCTTCCAGGCCGAGCAGTACTTC. This gives the protein CASSFQAEQYF.

The chain recombines TRBV6-5 with TRBJ2-7; TRBD1 agrees at 9 bases. This CDR3 contains 14 residues. V trimming: 4 bases; J trimming: 1 base; junction bases outside the gene matches: 2. CDR1 and CDR2 (germline): MNHEY, SVGAGI. CDR3: CASSSGTGSYEQYF. The CDR3, as DNA: TGTGCCAGCAGTTCCGGGACAGGGTCCTACGAGCAGTACTTC.

As DNA, the CDR3 is TGCGCCAGCAGTTCCGTGGGGGACATGAGCTCCTACAATGAGCAGTTCTTC. It yields the protein CASSSVGDMSSYNEQFF. The rearrangement uses TRBV5-1 and TRBJ2-1; D possibly corresponds to TRBD1 (6 bases). The CDR3 has 17 amino acids. V was trimmed by 5 bases and J by 0 bases, leaving 18 bases between them. CDR1 and CDR2 from the germline V gene are SGHRS and YFSETQ.